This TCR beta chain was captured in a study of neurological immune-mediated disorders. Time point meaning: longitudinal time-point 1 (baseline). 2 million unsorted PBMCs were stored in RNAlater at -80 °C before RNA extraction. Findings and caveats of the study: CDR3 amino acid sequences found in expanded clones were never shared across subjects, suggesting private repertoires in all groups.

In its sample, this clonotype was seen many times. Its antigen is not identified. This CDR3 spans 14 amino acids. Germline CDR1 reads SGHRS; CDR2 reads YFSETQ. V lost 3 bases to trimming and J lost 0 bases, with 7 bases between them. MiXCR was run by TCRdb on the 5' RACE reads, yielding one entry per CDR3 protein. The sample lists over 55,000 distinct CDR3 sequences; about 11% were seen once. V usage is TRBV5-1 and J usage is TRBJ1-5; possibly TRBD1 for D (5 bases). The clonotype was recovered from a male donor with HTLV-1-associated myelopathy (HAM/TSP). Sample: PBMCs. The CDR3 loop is CASSSGTSNQPQHF. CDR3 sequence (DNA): TGCGCCAGCAGCTCGGGGACTAGCAATCAGCCCCAGCATTTT.